Described below is a single TCR beta chain sequence and its context. The CDR3 consists of 14 residues. Germline V CDR1 and CDR2: LGHDT, YNNKEL (reference sequence). The germline V and J ends were trimmed by 6 bases and 4 bases, with 15 bases remaining between them. TCRdb used MiXCR to reprocess the 5' RACE reads, holding one entry per CDR3 protein. Of 100,000 to 150,000 distinct CDR3 sequences listed, about 6% were seen once; the top ten hold roughly 2%. This sample was taken from a study of T-cell memory formation after mild COVID-19. The clonotype originates from an adult woman who had mild COVID-19 (a few samples of this study predate the infection). Cell type and time point are not known. The specimen sequenced was PBMCs or a T cell subset sorted from them (not recorded which). The chain uses TRBV3-1 and TRBJ2-5; possible D gene TRBD1, 6 bases. CDR3 sequence (DNA): TGTGCCAGCAGTCCGAGGGCACAGGGAGAGACCCAGTACTTC. Translated: CASSPRAQGETQYF.